The 28 T cell receptor beta chains in this list originate from one sample, sequenced in a study of response to subunit inactivated influenza vaccine. TCRdb used MiXCR to reprocess the RT-PCR reads, holding one entry per CDR3 protein. The profile covers a few hundred thousand distinct CDR3 sequences, with less than 15% appearing a single time and around 10% taken by the ten largest. The specimen comprised PBMCs from blood, sampled about 12 days after vaccination. Every receptor here comes from a man in his forties or fifties who received an inactivated influenza vaccine.

The chain has TRBV4-3 and TRBJ1-5; D is undetermined. The germline V and J ends were trimmed by 0 bases and 0 bases, with 6 bases remaining between them. CDR1 LGHNA and CDR2 YSLEER come from the germline V gene. The CDR3 runs 15 residues. The CDR3 reads CASSQDPNSNQPQHF. The CDR3 DNA is TGCGCCAGCAGCCAAGATCCCAATAGCAATCAGCCCCAGCATTTT.

In its sample, this clonotype was seen a few times. The V gene is TRBV7-9, the J gene TRBJ2-4; D is undetermined. Trimming took off 0 bases at V and 0 bases at J, with 6 bases between the two ends. In germline, CDR1 is SEHNR, CDR2 FQNEAQ (reference sequence). The CDR3 covers 15 residues. CDR3 sequence: CASSLADLAKNIQYF. In DNA form, the CDR3 reads TGTGCCAGCAGCTTAGCAGACCTAGCCAAAAACATTCAGTACTTC. The complete variable domain, with remaining parts taken from reference TRBV7-9 and TRBJ2-4, reads DTGVSQNPRHKITKRGQNVTFRCDPISEHNRLYWYRQTLGQGPEFLTYFQNEAQLEKSRLLSDRFSAERPKGSFSTLEIQRTEQGDSAMYLCASSLADLAKNIQYFGAGTRLSVL.

The chain couples TRBV6-2 or TRBV6-3 to TRBJ2-7; TRBD2 might be the D (6 bases). The CDR3 extends over 14 amino acids. CDR1 and CDR2 (germline): MNHEY, SVGEGT. Deletions cut 2 bases from V and 6 bases from J, with 14 bases between. The CDR3 reads CASSYNGAGGEQYF. CDR3 nucleotide sequence: TGTGCCAGCAGTTACAACGGGGCCGGGGGCGAGCAGTACTTC.

In this sample, this clonotype turned up a few times. The chain joins TRBV5-1 to TRBJ2-3, with D unclear. Germline loops: CDR1 SGHRS, CDR2 YFSETQ. The ends were cut back, 0 bases at V and 0 bases at J, with 11 bases in the middle. The CDR3 runs to 16 residues. CDR3 DNA sequence: TGCGCCAGCAGCTTGGGAAGTGGGGTTAGCACAGATACGCAGTATTTT. This translates into CASSLGSGVSTDTQYF.

V gene TRBV6-5 combines with J gene TRBJ2-3, with D possibly matching TRBD1 (6 bases). This CDR3 is built from 15 residues. The germline V gene has CDR1 MNHEY and CDR2 SVGAGI. V was clipped by 2 bases and J by 2 bases, with 11 bases between them. Here the CDR3 DNA reads TGTGCCAGCAGTTACACCCAGGGGTTCACAGATACGCAGTATTTT. Translation: CASSYTQGFTDTQYF.

The chain recombines TRBV19 with TRBJ1-1; no reliable D call. Germline V gives CDR1 LNHDA, CDR2 SQIVND (reference sequence). The CDR3 has 13 amino acids. The V gene lost 5 bases and the J gene lost 2 bases, with 9 bases spanning the gap. The CDR3 sequence is CASSAYTNTEAFF. CDR3 DNA: TGTGCCAGTAGTGCGTATACCAACACTGAAGCTTTCTTT.

The rearrangement uses TRBV28 and TRBJ2-1; tentatively, D is TRBD1 or TRBD2 (5 bases each). With 2 bases removed from V and 6 bases from J, the gap between germline ends came to 20 bases. This CDR3 region has 17 residues. The germline CDR1 and CDR2 sequences are MDHEN and SYDVKM. DNA of the CDR3: TGTGCCAGCAGTTTAGGTTTTGGGACCCATTCGATCAATGAGCAGTTCTTC. It specifies CASSLGFGTHSINEQFF.

This clonotype was counted only a few times. This chain connects TRBV20-1 to TRBJ2-7; perhaps TRBD1 as D (6 bases). V was clipped by 4 bases and J by 1 base, with 14 bases between them. This CDR3 contains 14 residues. Germline V gene lookup returns CDR1 DFQATT and CDR2 SNEGSKA (reference sequence). CDR3 sequence (DNA): TGCAGTGCTACCCGGACAGAACGGTCCTACGAGCAGTACTTC. It translates to CSATRTERSYEQYF.

This clonotype was detected ten times or more. This chain connects TRBV20-1 to TRBJ1-1; D remains unclear. The CDR3 loop spans 14 amino acids. Germline-derived CDR1 and CDR2 are DFQATT and SNEGSKA (reference sequence). Trimming shortened V by 1 base and J by 1 base, and 10 bases separated the two germline ends. CDR3: CSARGPRRNTEAFF. The CDR3 DNA reads TGCAGTGCTAGAGGCCCGCGGCGGAACACTGAAGCTTTCTTT.

The rearrangement joins TRBV15 to TRBJ2-7; 7 bases are a match to TRBD2. This CDR3 region has 14 residues. The trim removed 0 bases at V and 3 bases at J, leaving 2 bases unmatched. CDR1 LNHNV and CDR2 YYDKDF come from the germline V gene (reference sequence). CDR3 amino acids: CATSRDSGRYEQYF. In DNA form, the CDR3 reads TGTGCCACCAGCAGAGATAGCGGGCGCTACGAGCAGTACTTC.

This clonotype came up a few times. This chain connects TRBV10-3 to TRBJ2-3; 7 nucleotides agree with TRBD1. V was pared by 4 bases and J by 2 bases, with 9 bases of the junction left unmatched. Germline V gene sequence: CDR1 ENHRY, CDR2 SYGVKD. The CDR3 runs 16 residues. DNA for the CDR3: TGTGCCATCAGTGGGAAACAGGGGTTGGCCACAGATACGCAGTATTTT. This sequence encodes CAISGKQGLATDTQYF.

In this sample, this clonotype turned up a few times. V gene TRBV4-2 combines with J gene TRBJ2-7; 10 bases align to TRBD2. This CDR3 is 16 amino acids long. J lost 3 bases, V lost 0 bases, and 5 bases had no gene match. Germline lookup yields CDR1 LGHNA and CDR2 YNFKEQ. The chain's CDR3 is CASSQDKLAGRYEQYF. CDR3 in DNA: TGTGCCAGCAGCCAAGATAAACTAGCGGGACGCTACGAGCAGTACTTC.

This clonotype has just a few counts. This chain uses TRBV13 with TRBJ2-3; tentatively, D is TRBD2 (6 bases). Germline CDR1 PRHDT, CDR2 FYEKMQ (reference sequence). V lost 5 bases, J lost 2 bases, and 17 bases lay in between. The CDR3 is 16 amino acids. CDR3 sequence reads: CASSIRTTQHTDTQYF. Here the CDR3 DNA reads TGTGCCAGCAGCATTAGGACTACCCAACACACAGATACGCAGTATTTT.

In its sample, this clonotype was seen a few times. J is TRBJ2-2 and V is TRBV12-3 or TRBV12-4; D possibly corresponds to TRBD2 (6 bases). This CDR3 has 13 amino acids. V lost 5 bases, J lost 6 bases, and 10 bases lay in between. The CDR3 DNA follows: TGTGCCAGCAGTCTAACTAGCCCCGGGGAGCTGTTTTTT. This encodes CASSLTSPGELFF.

The chain carries TRBV7-9 and TRBJ1-2; TRBD1 matches at 8 bases. The CDR3 has 16 residues. Germline lookup yields CDR1 SEHNR and CDR2 FQNEAQ (reference sequence). The V gene end was trimmed by 6 bases and the J gene end by 4 bases; junction bases not matched to a gene: 13. CDR3 DNA: TGTGCCAGCAGTCTAACCCGACGGACAGGGAGCTATGGCTACACCTTC. Protein: CASSLTRRTGSYGYTF.

This clonotype was counted at least ten times. The V call is TRBV18, the J call TRBJ2-2, with 7 nucleotides matching TRBD2. V was clipped by 6 bases and J by 6 bases; unmatched bases: 13. Germline CDR1 and CDR2: KGHSH and LQKENI. The length of the CDR3 is 16 residues. CDR3 in amino acids: CASSRSSGATSGELFF. The CDR3 nucleotides are TGTGCCAGCTCCCGTTCTAGCGGAGCCACGTCCGGGGAGCTGTTTTTT.

Ten or more counts support this clonotype. The rearrangement uses TRBV29-1 and TRBJ2-3, with 7 bases lining up with TRBD2. Trimming removed 4 bases from V and 0 bases from J; junction bases left unmatched: 1. Germline V lookup: CDR1 SQVTM, CDR2 ANQGSEA. The CDR3 length is 13 residues. CDR3 sequence (DNA): TGCAGCGTTGGCGGGGGAAGCACAGATACGCAGTATTTT. Encoded protein: CSVGGGSTDTQYF.

J is TRBJ2-7 and V is TRBV20-1; D gene uncertain. CDR1 is DFQATT, CDR2 SNEGSKA, per germline (reference sequence). The length of the CDR3 is 12 residues. Trimming removed 6 bases at V and 5 bases at J, with 14 bases between. The DNA of the CDR3 is TGCAGTGCCCCGGGTTCTGGGGACGAGCAGTACTTC. Translation: CSAPGSGDEQYF.

This clonotype was counted a few times. DNA of the CDR3: TGTGCCAGCACCGATCCCCGGGACGCAGCCAAAAACATTCAGTACTTC. The encoded protein is CASTDPRDAAKNIQYF. The genes are TRBV28 and TRBJ2-4, with D perhaps given as TRBD1 or TRBD2 (5 bases each). Per the germline V gene, CDR1 is MDHEN and CDR2 is SYDVKM. The CDR3 extends over 16 amino acids. Trimming left V 7 bases short and J 0 bases short, with 16 bases between.

V and J are TRBV7-2 and TRBJ2-7; 7 bases agree with TRBD2. The CDR3 has 14 amino acids. The germline V gene encodes CDR1 SGHTA and CDR2 FQGNSA. The ends lost 0 bases at V and 7 bases at J; junction bases unmatched: 6. CDR3 loop: CASSLARFGREQYF. The CDR3 nucleotides read TGTGCCAGCAGCTTAGCCCGTTTCGGGAGGGAGCAGTACTTC.

The gene calls are TRBV20-1 and TRBJ2-1; unclear D gene. V was trimmed by 6 bases and J by 7 bases, leaving 13 bases between them. Germline loops: CDR1 DFQATT, CDR2 SNEGSKA (reference sequence). This CDR3 has 12 amino acids. CDR3 DNA: TGCAGTGCGAGCCCCCCATGGAATGAGCAGTTCTTC. Protein: CSASPPWNEQFF.

The rearrangement joins TRBV5-1 to TRBJ2-3; 7 bases are shared with TRBD2. There are 16 residues in the CDR3. J was trimmed by 0 bases and V by 4 bases; bases with no gene match: 8. In germline, CDR1 is SGHRS, CDR2 YFSETQ. The CDR3 here is CASSTHTSESTDTQYF. CDR3 nucleotides: TGCGCCAGCAGCACCCACACTAGCGAAAGCACAGATACGCAGTATTTT.

The rearrangement links TRBV29-1 to TRBJ2-2; TRBD1 matches at 7 bases. This CDR3 region has 15 residues. The trim removed 2 bases at V and 7 bases at J, leaving 10 bases unmatched. CDR1 is SQVTM and CDR2 is ANQGSEA in the germline V gene. CDR3 sequence (DNA): TGCAGCGTTGAAAGTAGACAGGGTCGGAGCGGGGAGCTGTTTTTT. It is translated as CSVESRQGRSGELFF.

The rearrangement joins TRBV3-1 to TRBJ1-4; D gene uncertain. Trimming left V 6 bases short and J 7 bases short, with 12 bases between. The CDR3 extends over 13 amino acids. Germline loops: CDR1 LGHDT, CDR2 YNNKEL (reference sequence). The CDR3 DNA follows: TGTGCCAGCAGGGACCAGGTCAGTGAAAAACTGTTTTTT. The encoded protein is CASRDQVSEKLFF.

In this sample, this clonotype turned up a few times. The chain carries TRBV2 and TRBJ1-4; no definite D call. The V gene lost 3 bases and the J gene lost 8 bases, with 19 bases spanning the gap. This CDR3 is 16 amino acids long. Per germline, CDR1 SNHLY and CDR2 FYNNEI. In nucleotides, the CDR3 is TGTGCCAGCAGTGACCTCTCTTCCCGACGCGACGAAAAACTGTTTTTT. It encodes CASSDLSSRRDEKLFF. Drawing the rest from reference TRBV2 and TRBJ1-4, the complete variable domain is EPEVTQTPSHQVTQMGQEVILRCVPISNHLYFYWYRQILGQKVEFLVSFYNNEISEKSEIFDDQFSVERPDGSNFTLKIRSTKLEDSAMYFCASSDLSSRRDEKLFFGSGTQLSVL.

The gene calls are TRBV6-5 and TRBJ2-3; D possibly corresponds to TRBD2 (5 bases). V lost 0 bases and J lost 2, with 6 bases in between. Per the germline V gene, CDR1 is MNHEY and CDR2 is SVGAGI. CDR3 length: 14 amino acids. CDR3 coding DNA: TGTGCCAGCAGTTACTCGACTAACACAGATACGCAGTATTTT. Protein: CASSYSTNTDTQYF.

This clonotype was detected many times. In nucleotides, the CDR3 is TGTGCCATCAGTGATCGATCAACACAGGGCTCCGATATAGTACGGCAGTACTTC. As protein: CAISDRSTQGSDIVRQYF. The chain uses TRBV10-3 and TRBJ2-7; D is perhaps TRBD1 (6 bases). This CDR3 contains 18 residues. The V end lost 3 bases, the J end lost 9 bases, and 30 bases lay between the germline ends. From germline, CDR1 is ENHRY and CDR2 SYGVKD.

This clonotype came up many times. The chain combines TRBV24-1 with TRBJ2-2; 10 nucleotides match TRBD1. Germline V gene lookup returns CDR1 KGHDR and CDR2 SFDVKD. The V gene end was trimmed by 4 bases and the J gene end by 6 bases; junction bases not matched to a gene: 10. This CDR3 region has 17 residues. CDR3 protein: CATSDETGGIRSGELFF. The CDR3 DNA is TGTGCCACCAGTGACGAGACAGGGGGCATAAGGTCCGGGGAGCTGTTTTTT.